A selection of T cell receptor beta chains follows, all from one sample in a study of blood T cell repertoires in COVID-19. Clones were sequenced by immunoSEQ multiplex PCR, and TCRdb holds only the in-frame ones, with some missing. The sample lists over 200,000 clones; 75% to 90% were seen once. The sample was peripheral blood. These receptors all come from a human donor in a cohort sampled during active COVID-19. Each CDR3 is given with its conserved first and last residue. D genes are given only for firm matches. Some rows mark clone size as missing; the rest say once, few, many or name a class of expanded clone.

D	V	size	J	DNA	CDR3
NA	TRBV4-3	NA	TRBJ2-1	TGCGCCAGCAGCCAAGAAAGCCGTTATGAGCAGTTCTTC	CASSQESRYEQFF
NA	TRBV29-1	once	TRBJ2-3	TGCAGCGTTGAGCAGGGCCCCACAGATACGCAGTATTTT	CSVEQGPTDTQYF
TRBD1	TRBV5-5	NA	TRBJ1-2	TGTGCCAGCAGCCTATTGAGGGGTCAGGGGGCGAGAAACTATGGCTACACCTTC	CASSLLRGQGARNYGYTF
NA	TRBV29-1	NA	TRBJ1-1	TGCAGCGCCAGGGAGGGAGACACTGAAGCTTTCTTT	CSAREGDTEAFF
NA	TRBV15	once	TRBJ1-2	TGTGCCACCAGCAGAGAAGAGGGTTGGGACTATGGCTACACCTTC	CATSREEGWDYGYTF
NA	TRBV6-4	NA	TRBJ2-3	TGTGCCAGCAGTCCACAGTGGGCAGATACGCAGTATTTT	CASSPQWADTQYF
TRBD1	TRBV6-2/TRBV6-3	NA	TRBJ2-7	TGTGCCAGCAGCACCCCCGACAGGGTGACTTACGAGCAGTACTTC	CASSTPDRVTYEQYF
TRBD1	TRBV6-6	NA	TRBJ2-1	TGTGCCAGCCGGACAGGAGACAATGAGCAGTTCTTC	CASRTGDNEQFF
TRBD1	TRBV28	NA	TRBJ1-1	TGTGCCAGCAGTTTCTCGACAGGGGACACTGAAGCTTTCTTT	CASSFSTGDTEAFF
NA	TRBV14	NA	TRBJ2-1	TGTGCCAGCAGTCCAGACTGGCTCCTCCAGTTCTTC	CASSPDWLLQFF
TRBD1	TRBV28	NA	TRBJ2-5	TGTGCCAGCAGCAGGACAGGGGGAGGGGAGACCCAGTACTTC	CASSRTGGGETQYF
TRBD2	TRBV6-6	NA	TRBJ2-1	TGTGCCAGCAGTCGGACTAGCGGGAGTATCCACAATGAGCAGTTCTTC	CASSRTSGSIHNEQFF
NA	TRBV5-8	once	TRBJ1-2	TGTGCCAGCAGCTTCTTTCTAGGGGCTAACTATGGCTACACCTTC	CASSFFLGANYGYTF
NA	TRBV5-4	NA	TRBJ1-3	TGTGCCAGCAGCTTGGGGGGCAGTTCCTCTGGAAACACCATATATTTT	CASSLGGSSSGNTIYF
TRBD1	TRBV27	NA	TRBJ2-7	TGTGCCAGCAGTTTAATGGGACAGGGGTTGGGCGAGCAGTACTTC	CASSLMGQGLGEQYF
NA	TRBV6-2/TRBV6-3	NA	TRBJ2-5	TGTGCCAGCAGCCCAGGGGAAGAGACCCAGTACTTC	CASSPGEETQYF
NA	TRBV27	few	TRBJ2-1	TGTGCCAGCAGTTTATATCCCTCGTCCTCCTACAATGAGCAGTTCTTC	CASSLYPSSSYNEQFF
NA	TRBV30	NA	TRBJ1-6	TGTGCTCGGAAGTCGGGGATCTATAATTCACCCCTCCACTTT	CARKSGIYNSPLHF
TRBD2	TRBV10-3	NA	TRBJ2-5	TGTGCCATCAGAGGACTAGCGGCCGACGGTGGGACCCAGTACTTC	CAIRGLAADGGTQYF
TRBD2	TRBV28	NA	TRBJ2-3	TGTGCCAGCAGTCGCCTAGCGGGAGGGAGCACAGATACGCAGTATTTT	CASSRLAGGSTDTQYF
TRBD1	TRBV6-2/TRBV6-3	NA	TRBJ2-5	TGTGCCAGCAGTCCGGCGGGACAGGGTCCAGAGACCCAGTACTTC	CASSPAGQGPETQYF
NA	TRBV4-1	NA	TRBJ2-7	TGCGCCAGCAGCCAAAGCGGAGGGGGCCGCTCCTACGAGCAGTACTTC	CASSQSGGGRSYEQYF
TRBD2	TRBV6-1	NA	TRBJ2-7	TGTGCCAGCAGTGGGTCAGGACTAGCGAACTCCTACGAGCAGTACTTC	CASSGSGLANSYEQYF
TRBD2	TRBV6-5	NA	TRBJ2-1	TGTGCCAGCTCGCTAGCGGGTAATTACAATGAGCAGTTCTTC	CASSLAGNYNEQFF
TRBD1	TRBV5-6	few	TRBJ2-7	TGTGCCAGCAGCTCACGACATATTACCGGGACAGGGTTCTCCTACGAGCAGTACTTC	CASSSRHITGTGFSYEQYF
NA	TRBV4-3	NA	TRBJ1-1	TGCGCCAGCAGCCAAGGACAAAACACTGAAGCTTTCTTT	CASSQGQNTEAFF
TRBD1	TRBV5-1	NA	TRBJ1-5	TGCGCCAGCAGCTTAACAGGGGGTAGCAATCAGCCCCAGCATTTT	CASSLTGGSNQPQHF
TRBD1	TRBV29-1	few	TRBJ2-7	TGCAGCGTGGGGACAGGGGCCTCCTACGAGCAGTACTTC	CSVGTGASYEQYF
NA	TRBV7-2	NA	TRBJ2-1	TGTGCCAGCAGCTTTACTAATGAGCAGTTCTTC	CASSFTNEQFF
TRBD2	TRBV3-1/TRBV3-2	NA	TRBJ2-5	TGTGCCAGCAGCCAAGATCTAACTAGCGGGAGACGAGAGACCCAGTACTTC	CASSQDLTSGRRETQYF
NA	TRBV6-2/TRBV6-3	few	TRBJ2-3	TGTGCCAGCAGTTACTTTCCTAGCACAGATACGCAGTATTTT	CASSYFPSTDTQYF
TRBD1	TRBV7-3	NA	TRBJ1-2	TGTGCCAGCAGCCCCAGGGGGAGCGGTGGCTACACCTTC	CASSPRGSGGYTF
NA	TRBV5-4	NA	TRBJ2-3	TGTGCCAGCGGGATGAGAATGGAGGGACGCTTTTTGCCAACGAGGGATACGCAGTATTTT	CASGMRMEGRFLPTRDTQYF
NA	TRBV9	NA	TRBJ2-3	TGTGCCAGCAGCTTATCCAGCGGCACAGATACGCAGTATTTT	CASSLSSGTDTQYF
TRBD2	TRBV24-1	NA	TRBJ2-3	TGTGCCACCAGCATGACTAGCGGAGGCGCAGATACGCAGTATTTT	CATSMTSGGADTQYF
TRBD2	TRBV7-9	NA	TRBJ2-3	TGTGCCAGCAGCTTAGCGGCTAGCGGTTATACGCAGTATTTT	CASSLAASGYTQYF
NA	TRBV9	NA	TRBJ1-2	TGTGCCAGCAGCCCAGGGGTACTATTTAACTATGGCTACACCTTC	CASSPGVLFNYGYTF
TRBD1	TRBV28	NA	TRBJ2-7	TGTGCCAGCAGTTTAGGCGGACAGGGTGGACACGAGCAGTACTTC	CASSLGGQGGHEQYF
TRBD1	TRBV28	NA	TRBJ1-2	TGTGCCAGCAGCCCCTCCGGGACAGGGAACTATGGCTACACCTTC	CASSPSGTGNYGYTF